What follows are 21 T cell receptor beta chains derived from one specimen sequenced in a study of blood T cells in healthy people across ages. Then a second PCR, running roughly 7 to 11 cycles, was carried out with a sample-barcoded 5' primer and a J-beta primer mix. TCRdb processed the 5' RACE reads anew with MiXCR; each CDR3 protein has one entry. The sample records about 570,000 distinct CDR3 sequences, about 28% being singletons. These data are also associated with another study on T cells of mothers and their children.

The sequencing input was blood. The source is a boy aged 2 to 10 in good health.

This clonotype came up a few times. The J gene is TRBJ2-5, the V gene TRBV12-3 or TRBV12-4, with 9 bases aligning to TRBD2. The junction had 15 bases not matched to a gene; V was cut back by 6 bases and J by 4 bases. The CDR3 length is 17 residues. The DNA of the CDR3 is TGTGCCAGCAGCTCCCGGGGTAGCGGGAGCGTTGTAGAGACCCAGTACTTC. This translates into CASSSRGSGSVVETQYF.

This clonotype was detected a few times. Relative to the germline gene, one junction end is altered; a read error may explain this. The chain joins TRBV2 to TRBJ2-3; a possible D gene is TRBD2 (5 bases). This CDR3 contains 12 residues. The germline CDR1 and CDR2 sequences are SNHLY and FYNNEI. The CDR3 is CATGGPTETQYF. CDR3 nucleotides: TGTGCCACCGGCGGGCCTACAGAGACCCAGTACTTT.

This clonotype was detected only a few times. The chain is built from TRBV5-1 and TRBJ2-1, with D possibly called TRBD1 or TRBD2 (6 bases each). CDR1 SGHRS and CDR2 YFSETQ come from the germline V gene. This CDR3 has 14 residues. Trimming took off 6 bases at V and 6 bases at J, with 16 bases between the two ends. The CDR3 region is CASIGGGSLNEQFF. Here the CDR3 DNA reads TGCGCCAGCATTGGAGGGGGGAGCCTCAATGAGCAGTTCTTC.

This clonotype has ten or more counts. This chain connects TRBV6-4 to TRBJ2-6; D is ambiguous. Germline loops: CDR1 MRHNA, CDR2 SNTAGT. V was clipped by 3 bases and J by 4 bases, with 13 bases between them. The CDR3 runs to 16 residues. Here the CDR3 DNA reads TGTGCCAGCAGTGAGGGCCTACGATCGGGGGCCAACGTCCTGACTTTC. Protein sequence: CASSEGLRSGANVLTF.

This clonotype was observed a handful of times. The chain combines TRBV12-5 with TRBJ2-5, with D unclear. Looked up from germline, CDR1 is LGHNT and CDR2 is FRNRAP. The CDR3 is 15 amino acids. Trimming pared 5 bases from V and 0 bases from J, leaving 13 bases between. The CDR3 nucleotides are TGTGCTAGTGGTCCCTTGGACGGGTACCAAGAGACCCAGTACTTC. Protein: CASGPLDGYQETQYF.

There are a few counts of this clonotype. The rearrangement links TRBV3-1 to TRBJ1-4; no clear D. The CDR3 length is 15 residues. V gave up 4 bases and J gave up 8 bases, with 17 bases separating them. The V gene's germline CDR1 is LGHDT and CDR2 YNNKEL (reference sequence). CDR3 DNA: TGTGCCAGCAGCCCGTCCTCGGGGTCTTTGGAAAAACTGTTTTTT. It codes for CASSPSSGSLEKLFF.

Only a few counts were recorded for this clonotype. V and J are TRBV11-2 and TRBJ1-2; possible D gene TRBD1, 6 bases. With 4 bases removed from V and 7 bases from J, the gap between germline ends came to 25 bases. The CDR3 totals 17 residues. CDR1 is SGHAT, CDR2 FQNNGV, per germline. DNA of the CDR3: TGTGCCAGCAGCTCCCCCCTCCGTGGGCAGGGGCGAGCTGGCTACACCTTC. Its translation is CASSSPLRGQGRAGYTF.

The rearrangement links TRBV20-1 to TRBJ2-5; D unclear. The J call may be in error: the DNA end matches TRBJ2-7 better. This CDR3 region has 12 residues. CDR1 is DFQATT and CDR2 is SNEGSKA in the germline V gene (reference sequence). The CDR3 DNA is TGCAGTGCTAGACGCGACATCTACGAGCAGTACTTC. Its protein product is CSARRDIYEQYF.

This clonotype is a singleton in its sample. The chain couples TRBV10-3 to TRBJ1-6, with 11 bases that match TRBD1. The V and J ends lost 6 bases and 0 bases, in that order; junction bases with no gene match: 7. Germline CDR1 reads ENHRY; CDR2 reads SYGVKD. The CDR3 contains 18 residues. CDR3 sequence reads: CAIRAGTGGISYNSPLHF. In DNA, the CDR3 is TGTGCCATCAGGGCCGGGACAGGGGGTATCTCCTATAATTCACCCCTCCACTTT.

This clonotype was counted a few times. The CDR3 nucleotides are TGCGCCAGCAATGTGGGGACGCACAATGAGCAGTTCTTC. Its protein is CASNVGTHNEQFF. The chain links TRBV5-1 to TRBJ2-1; D is tentatively TRBD1 or TRBD2 (5 bases each). From germline, CDR1 is SGHRS and CDR2 YFSETQ. Trimming left V 6 bases short and J 5 bases short, with 12 bases between. The CDR3 spans 13 residues.

The table lists this clonotype with a few counts. The V and J genes are TRBV5-6 and TRBJ2-5; TRBD2 agrees at 9 bases. Germline values: CDR1 SGHDT, CDR2 YYEEEE. The length of the CDR3 is 15 residues. The junction had 7 bases not matched to a gene; V was cut back by 2 bases and J by 5 bases. The CDR3 is CASSFISGSGETQYF. In DNA form, the CDR3 reads TGTGCCAGCAGCTTCATTAGCGGGAGTGGTGAGACCCAGTACTTC.

The CDR3: CASSFTPRVGELFF. CDR3 nucleotides: TGTGCCAGCAGCTTCACACCTAGGGTCGGGGAGCTGTTTTTT. This chain uses TRBV7-9 with TRBJ2-2; D unresolved. This CDR3 contains 14 residues. V was shortened by 3 bases and J by 7 bases, with 12 bases between the two germline ends. The germline CDR1 and CDR2 sequences are SEHNR and FQNEAQ (reference sequence).

This clonotype was seen ten or more times. The J gene is TRBJ2-3, the V gene TRBV5-1; D remains ambiguous. V lost 4 bases and J 0 bases, leaving 6 bases between the germline ends. Germline CDR1 and CDR2: SGHRS and YFSETQ. CDR3 size: 13 residues. CDR3 loop: CASSGGSTDTQYF. The CDR3 nucleotides are TGCGCCAGCAGCGGCGGTAGCACAGATACGCAGTATTTT. Based on the CDR3 plus reference TRBV5-1 and TRBJ2-3, the full variable domain is KAGVTQTPRYLIKTRGQQVTLSCSPISGHRSVSWYQQTPGQGLQFLFEYFSETQRNKGNFPGRFSGRQFSNSRSEMNVSTLELGDSALYLCASSGGSTDTQYFGPGTRLTVL.

This clonotype occurred a few times. The chain carries TRBV6-5 and TRBJ2-1; 8 bases agree with TRBD2. CDR3 length: 12 residues. Trimming cost V 4 bases and J 8 bases; bases outside gene matches: 1. CDR1 and CDR2 from the germline V gene are MNHEY and SVGAGI. The CDR3 region is CASSSGGHEQFF. CDR3 sequence (DNA): TGTGCCAGCAGTTCGGGAGGGCATGAGCAGTTCTTC.

This clonotype was recorded a few times. This chain uses TRBV12-3 or TRBV12-4 with TRBJ2-7; 7 bases fit TRBD2. Unmatched junction bases numbered 15, after V lost 4 bases and J lost 3 bases. CDR3 size: 17 residues. This CDR3 reads CASSYGLGRAHNYEQYF. CDR3 nucleotides: TGTGCCAGCAGTTACGGCCTGGGGAGGGCCCATAACTACGAGCAGTACTTC.

This clonotype came up a few times. J is TRBJ1-2 and V is TRBV19; perhaps TRBD1 as D (6 bases). Trimming removed 1 base from V and 4 bases from J, with 16 bases in between. CDR1 is LNHDA, CDR2 SQIVND, per germline (reference sequence). CDR3 length: 16 amino acids. CDR3: CASSIGGQALFYGYTF. CDR3 DNA: TGTGCCAGTAGTATAGGGGGACAAGCCCTATTCTATGGCTACACCTTC.

The chain carries TRBV6-1 and TRBJ1-4; tentative D call: TRBD1 (5 bases). Trimming removed 7 bases from V and 7 bases from J, with 19 bases in between. CDR1 and CDR2 from the germline V gene are MNHNS and SASEGT. The CDR3 loop spans 15 amino acids. The CDR3 here is CASKFDSVGSEKLFF. The CDR3 nucleotides read TGTGCCAGCAAGTTCGACAGCGTTGGGAGTGAAAAACTGTTTTTT.

CDR3 sequence reads: CASSDTGLDYGYTF. As DNA, the CDR3 is TGCGCCAGCAGTGATACGGGGCTCGACTATGGCTACACCTTC. This chain links TRBV10-2 with TRBJ1-2; perhaps TRBD1 as D (5 bases). The V gene's germline CDR1 is WSHSY and CDR2 SAAADI. The length of the CDR3 is 14 residues. Trimming pared 3 bases from V and 3 bases from J, leaving 11 bases between.

This clonotype was counted a few times. This CDR3 reads CASIRRDIQYF. The CDR3, as DNA: TGTGCCAGCATACGGAGGGACATTCAGTACTTC. V is TRBV6-1 and J is TRBJ2-4; D is possibly TRBD2 (6 bases). Germline CDR1 MNHNS, CDR2 SASEGT. The CDR3 is 11 residues long. Trimming took 7 bases from V and 8 from J, leaving 9 bases between them.

This clonotype was found a few times. The chain employs TRBV10-3 and TRBJ1-1; D gene unclear. Germline lookup yields CDR1 ENHRY and CDR2 SYGVKD. The CDR3 has 14 residues. With 6 bases removed from V and 1 base from J, the gap between germline ends came to 12 bases. For the CDR3, the DNA is TGTGCCATCAGAAGAACTCGGGAGAACACTGAAGCTTTCTTT. Translating gives CAIRRTRENTEAFF.

This chain connects TRBV2 to TRBJ2-1; TRBD2 agrees at 10 bases. Unmatched junction bases numbered 3, after V lost 1 base and J lost 6 bases. The germline CDR1 and CDR2 sequences are SNHLY and FYNNEI. The CDR3 loop spans 15 amino acids. The CDR3 region is CASSEGIAGGNEQFF. CDR3 nucleotide sequence: TGTGCCAGCAGTGAAGGGATAGCGGGAGGCAATGAGCAGTTCTTC.